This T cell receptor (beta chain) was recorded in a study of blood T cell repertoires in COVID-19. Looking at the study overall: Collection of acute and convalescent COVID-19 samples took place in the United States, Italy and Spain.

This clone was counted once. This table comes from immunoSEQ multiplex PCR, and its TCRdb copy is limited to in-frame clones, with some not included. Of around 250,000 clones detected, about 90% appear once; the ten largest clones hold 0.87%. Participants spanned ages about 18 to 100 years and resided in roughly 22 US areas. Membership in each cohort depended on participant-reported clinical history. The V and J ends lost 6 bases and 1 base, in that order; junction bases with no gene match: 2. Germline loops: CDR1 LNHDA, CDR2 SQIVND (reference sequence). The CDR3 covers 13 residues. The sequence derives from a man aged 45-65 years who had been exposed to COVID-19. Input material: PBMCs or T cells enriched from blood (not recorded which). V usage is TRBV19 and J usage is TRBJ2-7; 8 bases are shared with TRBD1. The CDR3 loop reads CASSTGGSYEQYF. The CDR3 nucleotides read TGTGCCAGTAGCACAGGGGGGTCCTACGAGCAGTACTTC.